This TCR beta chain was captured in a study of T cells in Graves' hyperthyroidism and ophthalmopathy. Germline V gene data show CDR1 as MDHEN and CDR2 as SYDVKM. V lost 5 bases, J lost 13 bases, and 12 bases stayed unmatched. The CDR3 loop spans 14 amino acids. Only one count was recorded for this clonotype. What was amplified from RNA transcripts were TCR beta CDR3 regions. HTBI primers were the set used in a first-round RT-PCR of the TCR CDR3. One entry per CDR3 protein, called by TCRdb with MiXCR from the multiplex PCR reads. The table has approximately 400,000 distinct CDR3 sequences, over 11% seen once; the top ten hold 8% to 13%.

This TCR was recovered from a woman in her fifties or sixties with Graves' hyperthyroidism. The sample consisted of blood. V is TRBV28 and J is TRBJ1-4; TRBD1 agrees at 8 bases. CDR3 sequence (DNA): TGTGCCAGCAGTCTAGGGGGACAGGCTCTAAGACTGTTTTTT. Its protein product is CASSLGGQALRLFF. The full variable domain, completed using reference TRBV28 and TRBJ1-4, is DVKVTQSSRYLVKRTGEKVFLECVQDMDHENMFWYRQDPGLGLRLIYFSYDVKMKEKGDIPEGYSVSREKKERFSLILESASTNQTSMYLCASSLGGQALRLFFGSGTQLSVL.